A selection of T cell receptor beta chains follows, all from one sample in a study of vaccination effects on CD4 cells after COVID-19. Assay: immunoSEQ multiplex PCR; the TCRdb copy retains only in-frame clones and omits some. The sample contains 50,000 to 70,000 clones, about 72% of which appear only once. Antigen specificity for these receptors is unknown. The sample in question was CD4+ T cells from PBMCs cultured without peptide, obtained before COVID-19 vaccination. The receptors derive from a human donor who had a prior SARS-CoV-2 infection. Each CDR3 is given with its conserved first and last residue. D genes are given only for firm matches. Part of the rows lack a size; the others show once, few, many or a class for expanded clones.

V gene	J gene	clone size	D gene	CDR3 protein	CDR3 DNA
TRBV5-1	TRBJ2-7	-	TRBD1	CASSPLWDRSSYEQYF	TGCGCCAGCAGCCCCTTGTGGGACAGAAGTTCCTACGAGCAGTACTTC
TRBV5-5	TRBJ2-1	-	-	CASSRLWRQRTYNEQFF	TGTGCCAGCAGCCGGTTGTGGCGGCAGCGAACCTACAATGAGCAGTTCTTC
TRBV18	TRBJ2-5	-	-	CASSLQIEETQYF	TGTGCCAGCTCACTCCAGATAGAAGAGACCCAGTACTTC
TRBV5-1	TRBJ2-1	-	TRBD2	CASSLDLAGAYNEQFF	TGCGCCAGCAGCTTGGATTTAGCGGGGGCCTACAATGAGCAGTTCTTC
TRBV27	TRBJ1-2	-	-	CASSSRALNYGYTF	TGTGCCAGCAGTTCCAGGGCCCTAAACTATGGCTACACCTTC
TRBV7-8	TRBJ2-2	-	TRBD2	CASSPRTSGNTGELFF	TGTGCCAGCAGCCCTAGGACTAGCGGGAACACCGGGGAGCTGTTTTTT
TRBV15	TRBJ2-1	-	TRBD2	CATRSSGSPSYYNEQFF	TGTGCCACCAGAAGCAGCGGGAGTCCATCGTACTACAATGAGCAGTTCTTC
TRBV6-2/TRBV6-3	TRBJ1-5	-	TRBD1	CASSRDRGRGNQPQHF	TGTGCCAGCAGTCGGGACAGGGGGCGTGGGAATCAGCCCCAGCATTTT
TRBV5-1	TRBJ2-4	-	-	CASSLDRVGIQYF	TGCGCCAGCAGCTTGGACAGGGTTGGCATTCAGTACTTC
TRBV5-1	TRBJ1-2	-	-	CASSLSGGGVYGYTF	TGCGCCAGCAGCTTGAGTGGCGGGGGCGTCTATGGCTACACCTTC
TRBV11-1	TRBJ2-3	-	-	CASSSPYWDPDTQYF	TGTGCCAGCAGCTCCCCATACTGGGACCCAGATACGCAGTATTTT
TRBV5-4	TRBJ2-7	few	-	CASSHRASNEQYF	TGTGCCAGCAGCCACAGGGCTTCCAACGAGCAGTACTTC
TRBV7-2	TRBJ2-4	-	TRBD1	CASSIHTGGNIQYF	TGTGCCAGCAGCATACATACAGGGGGGAACATTCAGTACTTC
TRBV5-1	TRBJ2-3	-	-	CASSLGISGVDTQYF	TGCGCCAGCAGCTTGGGGATTTCAGGGGTAGATACGCAGTATTTT
TRBV5-1	TRBJ2-5	-	TRBD2	CASSPSGGYETQYF	TGCGCCAGCAGCCCTAGCGGGGGGTATGAGACCCAGTACTTC
TRBV5-4	TRBJ2-7	-	TRBD2	CASSLAGTRNGEQYF	TGTGCCAGCAGCTTGGCCGGGACTAGGAATGGCGAGCAGTACTTC
TRBV24-1	TRBJ1-1	-	-	CATSGAGAANTEAFF	TGTGCCACCAGTGGGGCCGGAGCAGCGAACACTGAAGCTTTCTTT
TRBV5-1	TRBJ1-6	few	-	CASSYRQYSPLHF	TGCGCCAGCAGCTACCGACAGTATTCACCCCTCCACTTT
TRBV7-3	TRBJ2-2	-	-	CASSFTRLTGELFF	TGTGCCAGCAGCTTCACTAGACTCACCGGGGAGCTGTTTTTT
TRBV5-1	TRBJ2-1	-	TRBD2	CASSPGTSGPNEQFF	TGCGCCAGCAGTCCCGGGACTAGCGGGCCCAATGAGCAGTTCTTC
TRBV5-1	TRBJ1-1	-	-	CASSSSQGQPMNTEAFF	TGCGCCAGCAGCTCCTCTCAAGGACAGCCAATGAACACTGAAGCTTTCTTT
TRBV3-1/TRBV3-2	TRBJ2-1	-	TRBD2	CASSQGGTSGSYNEQFF	TGTGCCAGCAGCCAAGGAGGCACTAGCGGGAGCTACAATGAGCAGTTCTTC
TRBV2	TRBJ2-3	-	-	CASNRFPTDTQYF	TGTGCCAGCAATCGGTTCCCCACAGATACGCAGTATTTT